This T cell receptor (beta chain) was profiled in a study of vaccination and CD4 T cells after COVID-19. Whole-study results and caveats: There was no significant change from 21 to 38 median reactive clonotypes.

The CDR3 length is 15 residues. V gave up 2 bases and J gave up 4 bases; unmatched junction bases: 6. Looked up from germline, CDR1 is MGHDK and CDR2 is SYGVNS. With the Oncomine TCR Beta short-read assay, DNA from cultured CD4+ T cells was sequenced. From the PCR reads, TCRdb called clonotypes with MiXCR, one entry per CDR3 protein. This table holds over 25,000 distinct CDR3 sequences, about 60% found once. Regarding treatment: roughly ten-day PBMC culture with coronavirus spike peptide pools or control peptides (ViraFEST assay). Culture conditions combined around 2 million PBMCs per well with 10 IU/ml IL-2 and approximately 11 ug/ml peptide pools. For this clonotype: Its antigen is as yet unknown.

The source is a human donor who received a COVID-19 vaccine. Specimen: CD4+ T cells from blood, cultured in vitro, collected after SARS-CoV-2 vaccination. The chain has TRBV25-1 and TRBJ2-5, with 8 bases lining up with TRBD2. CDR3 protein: CASSEGRGVPETQYF. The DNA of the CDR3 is TGTGCCAGCAGTGAAGGGCGGGGGGTCCCAGAGACCCAGTACTTC.